This entry lists 30 T cell receptor beta chains sequenced from one sample in a study of radiotherapy plus CTLA-4 blockade in lung cancer. The assay was immunoSEQ multiplex PCR, and TCRdb's table has in-frame clones only and misses some. The sample has over 100,000 clones, about 80% seen once. The sample consisted of peripheral blood, taken from a patient treated with radiotherapy plus ipilimumab. Receptors were obtained from a human donor with non-small cell lung cancer that progressed on radiotherapy plus ipilimumab. Some clones in this sample may be carry-over from other donors' samples.

For this clone: The sample contains more than one DNA sequence encoding this CDR3. The chain uses TRBV7-2 and TRBJ1-2; 9 bases line up with TRBD1. V lost 5 bases, J lost 6 bases, and 1 base stayed unmatched. This CDR3 has 12 amino acids. CDR1 is SGHTA, CDR2 FQGNSA, per germline. The CDR3: CASSRTGDGYTF. The CDR3 region has the DNA TGTGCCAGCAGCCGGACAGGGGATGGCTACACCTTC.

The J gene is TRBJ1-2, the V gene TRBV7-3; 10 nucleotides line up with TRBD1. J lost 6 bases, V lost 2 bases, and 3 bases had no gene match. The CDR3 consists of 14 residues. The germline gives CDR1 SGHTA, CDR2 FQGTGA. CDR3 coding DNA: TGTGCCAGCAGCTTATACGACAGGGGGCATGGCTACACCTTC. It is translated as CASSLYDRGHGYTF.

V and J are TRBV15 and TRBJ1-1, with D possibly TRBD1 on 6 matching bases. Germline V gene sequence: CDR1 LNHNV, CDR2 YYDKDF (reference sequence). Trimming removed 7 bases at V and 5 bases at J, with 23 bases between. The CDR3 length is 16 residues. The CDR3 loop reads CATIKSYREGGTEAFF. CDR3 sequence (DNA): TGTGCCACCATCAAATCCTACAGGGAGGGGGGGACTGAAGCTTTCTTT.

The chain employs TRBV7-3 and TRBJ2-3, with 9 bases identical to TRBD2. The J segment lost 3 bases and the V segment lost 2 bases, leaving 6 bases of the junction unmatched. CDR1 is SGHTA and CDR2 is FQGTGA in the germline V gene. This CDR3 is 16 amino acids long. This chain's CDR3 is CASSLQLAGETDTQYF. The CDR3 DNA sequence: TGTGCCAGCAGCTTACAATTAGCGGGGGAGACAGATACGCAGTATTTT.

The chain couples TRBV28 to TRBJ2-5; 7 bases line up with TRBD1. The J segment lost 5 bases and the V segment lost 5 bases, leaving 8 bases of the junction unmatched. The CDR3 loop spans 14 amino acids. The V gene's germline CDR1 is MDHEN and CDR2 SYDVKM. The DNA for the CDR3 is TGTGCCAGCAGTCCGACAGGGTTCGCGGAGACCCAGTACTTC. Translating it yields CASSPTGFAETQYF. The whole variable domain, remainder taken from reference TRBV28 and TRBJ2-5, is DVKVTQSSRYLVKRTGEKVFLECVQDMDHENMFWYRQDPGLGLRLIYFSYDVKMKEKGDIPEGYSVSREKKERFSLILESASTNQTSMYLCASSPTGFAETQYFGPGTRLLVL.

The chain recombines TRBV6-5 with TRBJ2-7, with 8 nucleotides matching TRBD1. Per the germline V gene, CDR1 is MNHEY and CDR2 is SVGAGI. The CDR3 has 14 amino acids. V shed 6 bases, J shed 3 bases, and the junction held 7 bases outside the gene matches. The CDR3 DNA reads TGTGCCAGCAGGGAAACGACAGGGGTCTACGAGCAGTACTTC. Its protein product is CASRETTGVYEQYF.

The chain is built from TRBV11-2 and TRBJ1-1; a weak D match, TRBD1 (5 bases). The germline CDR1 and CDR2 sequences are SGHAT and FQNNGV. V was trimmed by 5 bases and J by 4 bases, leaving 14 bases between them. This CDR3 comprises 14 residues. The CDR3 is CASSLAGYGTEAFF. CDR3 DNA: TGTGCCAGCAGCCTAGCAGGGTACGGCACTGAAGCTTTCTTT.

Only one count was recorded for this clone. The chain links TRBV15 to TRBJ2-7; D is uncertain. The ends were cut back, 3 bases at V and 0 bases at J, with 9 bases in the middle. CDR1 is LNHNV, CDR2 YYDKDF, per germline (reference sequence). CDR3 size: 14 residues. For the CDR3, the DNA is TGTGCCACCAGCAGGGACCGGAGCTCCTACGAGCAGTACTTC. Its protein is CATSRDRSSYEQYF.

On this clone itself: Different DNA sequences within this sample yield the same CDR3. The chain combines TRBV5-4 with TRBJ1-2; D remains unclear. V dropped 1 base and J dropped 2 bases, with 9 bases sitting between them. This CDR3 has 14 residues. Germline CDR1 reads SGHNT; CDR2 reads YYREEE (reference sequence). As DNA, the CDR3 is TGTGCCAGCAGCTTGAGTTCGGCCAACTATGGCTACACCTTC. Protein: CASSLSSANYGYTF.

The chain links TRBV9 to TRBJ1-2; TRBD1 matches at 10 bases. Germline trimming cut 3 bases from V and 4 bases from J; bases unmatched to any gene: 3. The germline gives CDR1 SGDLS, CDR2 YYNGEE. The CDR3 contains 14 residues. The CDR3 nucleotides are TGTGCCAGCAGCGCGGGACAGGGGATCTATGGCTACACCTTC. This sequence encodes CASSAGQGIYGYTF.

V is TRBV28 and J is TRBJ1-5; D gene ambiguous. The V end lost 7 bases, the J end lost 3 bases, and 10 bases lay between the germline ends. The CDR3 has 13 residues. CDR1 and CDR2 (germline): MDHEN, SYDVKM. The CDR3 here is CASIWGFNQPQHF. In DNA, the CDR3 is TGTGCCAGCATTTGGGGATTCAATCAGCCCCAGCATTTT.

This chain uses TRBV6-4 with TRBJ2-1; no clear D gene. CDR1 is MRHNA and CDR2 is SNTAGT in the germline V gene. CDR3 length: 14 amino acids. The V end was cut by 2 bases, the J end by 5 bases, with 10 bases between. The CDR3 here is CASSDPTADNEQFF. The DNA of the CDR3 is TGTGCCAGCAGTGACCCCACAGCAGACAATGAGCAGTTCTTC.

This clone appeared once. The CDR3 spells CASSVSDEEKLFF. The CDR3, as DNA: TGTGCCAGCAGCGTGTCCGACGAGGAAAAACTGTTTTTT. The chain has TRBV9 and TRBJ1-4; D ambiguous. V was shortened by 2 bases and J by 8 bases, with 10 bases between the two germline ends. This CDR3 region has 13 residues. Germline V gene sequence: CDR1 SGDLS, CDR2 YYNGEE.

This rearrangement joins TRBV6-1 to TRBJ1-6; the D is unclear. Germline-derived CDR1 and CDR2 are MNHNS and SASEGT. CDR3 length: 13 residues. Trimming left V 5 bases short and J 9 bases short, with 11 bases between. CDR3 nucleotide sequence: TGTGCCAGCAGTTTGGAACGAATTTCACCCCTCCACTTT. This codes for CASSLERISPLHF.

This clone was recorded many times. The chain has TRBV7-9 and TRBJ2-7; TRBD2 matches at 9 bases. CDR3 size: 15 residues. Trimming took 11 bases from V and 7 from J; bases not matched to a gene: 18. CDR1 and CDR2 (germline): SEHNR, FQNEAQ (reference sequence). This CDR3 reads CAVGGASGVLMEQYF. CDR3 DNA: TGTGCCGTGGGGGGCGCTAGCGGGGTATTAATGGAGCAGTACTTC.

The chain links TRBV19 to TRBJ1-6; D call uncertain. The CDR3 consists of 12 residues. In germline, CDR1 is LNHDA, CDR2 SQIVND (reference sequence). V shed 8 bases and J shed 0 bases, with 2 bases lying between them. CDR3 in amino acids: CASRSYNSPLHF. CDR3 bases: TGTGCCAGTCGCTCCTATAATTCACCCCTCCACTTT.

This clone was counted a few times. The gene calls are TRBV28 and TRBJ2-3; D gene uncertain. V was clipped by 5 bases and J by 5 bases, with 5 bases between them. The CDR3 is 11 residues long. Germline CDR1 is MDHEN and CDR2 is SYDVKM. CDR3 loop: CASSLVDTQYF. DNA of the CDR3: TGTGCCAGCAGTCTTGTAGATACGCAGTATTTT.

The V gene is TRBV5-1, the J gene TRBJ2-7; 9 positions match TRBD2. The V segment lost 0 bases and the J segment 5 bases; nucleotides outside the gene matches: 9. The germline V gene encodes CDR1 SGHRS and CDR2 YFSETQ. The CDR3 consists of 16 residues. The CDR3 loop reads CASSLEVHSGGHEQYF. In DNA, the CDR3 is TGCGCCAGCAGCTTGGAGGTCCATAGCGGGGGCCACGAGCAGTACTTC.

This clone was seen once. The rearrangement uses TRBV9 and TRBJ1-1; a possible D gene is TRBD1 (5 bases). CDR1 is SGDLS, CDR2 YYNGEE, per germline. V lost 4 bases to trimming and J lost 7 bases, with 11 bases between them. The CDR3 runs 12 residues. The CDR3 here is CASSRGTGEAFF. The CDR3 nucleotides read TGTGCCAGCAGCAGGGGTACTGGTGAAGCTTTCTTT.

This clone appeared once. J is TRBJ1-4 and V is TRBV7-2, with D perhaps TRBD1 (5 bases). The CDR3 spans 15 residues. V was shortened by 5 bases and J by 4 bases, with 14 bases between the two germline ends. Germline V CDR1 and CDR2: SGHTA, FQGNSA. The CDR3 DNA reads as TGTGCCAGCAGCCTCCGGGGACGGTATAATGAAAAACTGTTTTTT. This sequence encodes CASSLRGRYNEKLFF.

This clone was detected only once. This CDR3 reads CASRILGNSNQPQHF. Here the CDR3 DNA reads TGTGCCAGCAGGATCCTCGGGAATAGCAATCAGCCCCAGCATTTT. The chain recombines TRBV27 with TRBJ1-5; D is unresolved. The V and J ends lost 6 bases and 0 bases respectively, with 12 bases between them. The CDR3 extends over 15 amino acids. Germline CDR1 MNHEY, CDR2 SMNVEV (reference sequence).

This chain joins TRBV28 and TRBJ2-1; D unclear. Germline lookup yields CDR1 MDHEN and CDR2 SYDVKM. The ends were cut back, 11 bases at V and 4 bases at J, with 12 bases in the middle. This CDR3 contains 12 residues. The CDR3, as DNA: TGTGCCGGCGCGAAGGGTTACAATGAGCAGTTCTTC. Residues: CAGAKGYNEQFF.

The chain uses TRBV5-1 and TRBJ2-1; TRBD2 matches at 7 bases. The CDR3 contains 16 residues. Germline loops: CDR1 SGHRS, CDR2 YFSETQ. Germline trimming cut 4 bases from V and 2 bases from J; bases unmatched to any gene: 9. CDR3 bases: TGCGCCAGCAGCCCCGGGGGGTCGATGCCCTACAATGAGCAGTTCTTC. Its protein product is CASSPGGSMPYNEQFF.

The rearrangement links TRBV5-4 to TRBJ1-2; D gene ambiguous. The germline CDR1 and CDR2 sequences are SGHNT and YYREEE (reference sequence). Between the trimmed V and J ends, which lost 2 bases and 4 bases, there was a span of 9 bases. The CDR3 has 13 residues. CDR3 DNA sequence: TGTGCCAGCAGCTTCATGGACGGCTATGGCTACACCTTC. Residues: CASSFMDGYGYTF.

The rearrangement joins TRBV5-4 to TRBJ2-5, with a weak D call TRBD2 (6 bases). Trimming stripped 4 bases from V and 1 base from J, with 11 bases between. Germline assignment: CDR1 SGHNT and CDR2 YYREEE (reference sequence). This CDR3 region has 14 residues. CDR3 nucleotides: TGTGCCAGCAGCAGCTGGGACTCCCAAGAGACCCAGTACTTC. It codes for CASSSWDSQETQYF.

The chain links TRBV19 to TRBJ1-1; tentative D call: TRBD1 (5 bases). Germline CDR1 reads LNHDA; CDR2 reads SQIVND (reference sequence). Between the trimmed V and J ends, which lost 3 bases and 7 bases, there was a span of 9 bases. The CDR3 extends over 12 amino acids. The CDR3 bases are TGTGCCAGTAGTATCGGGGGTGGTGAAGCTTTCTTT. Translation: CASSIGGGEAFF.

The chain has TRBV2 and TRBJ1-1, with D uncertain. The V and J ends lost 2 bases and 7 bases respectively, with 14 bases between them. The CDR3 is 14 amino acids. Germline loops: CDR1 SNHLY, CDR2 FYNNEI. The CDR3 region is CASSENWELYEAFF. The CDR3 nucleotides read TGTGCCAGCAGTGAAAACTGGGAATTATATGAAGCTTTCTTT.

The chain combines TRBV18 with TRBJ1-1; D call uncertain. The length of the CDR3 is 14 residues. CDR1 is KGHSH, CDR2 LQKENI, per germline. Trimming cost V 3 bases and J 4 bases, with 12 bases left between them. The CDR3 sequence: CASSPASLFTEAFF. The CDR3 nucleotides are TGTGCCAGCTCACCGGCCAGCCTATTCACTGAAGCTTTCTTT.

A single count supports this clone. The chain couples TRBV15 to TRBJ2-1; D perhaps matches TRBD2 (5 bases). The CDR3 covers 16 residues. The germline V gene encodes CDR1 LNHNV and CDR2 YYDKDF (reference sequence). The ends were cut back, 0 bases at V and 5 bases at J, with 14 bases in the middle. The DNA of the CDR3 is TGTGCCACCAGCAGAGAGGCGGGTTACTTGGACAATGAGCAGTTCTTC. Protein product: CATSREAGYLDNEQFF.

This chain uses TRBV7-9 with TRBJ2-5; 10 positions match TRBD2. The DNA end is a closer match to TRBJ2-7, so the J assignment may be wrong. This CDR3 has 15 residues. CDR1 and CDR2 from the germline V gene are SEHNR and FQNEAQ (reference sequence). DNA of the CDR3: TGTGCCAGCAGCTTACCCACTAGCGGGGTATACGAGCAGTACTTC. Translation gives CASSLPTSGVYEQYF.